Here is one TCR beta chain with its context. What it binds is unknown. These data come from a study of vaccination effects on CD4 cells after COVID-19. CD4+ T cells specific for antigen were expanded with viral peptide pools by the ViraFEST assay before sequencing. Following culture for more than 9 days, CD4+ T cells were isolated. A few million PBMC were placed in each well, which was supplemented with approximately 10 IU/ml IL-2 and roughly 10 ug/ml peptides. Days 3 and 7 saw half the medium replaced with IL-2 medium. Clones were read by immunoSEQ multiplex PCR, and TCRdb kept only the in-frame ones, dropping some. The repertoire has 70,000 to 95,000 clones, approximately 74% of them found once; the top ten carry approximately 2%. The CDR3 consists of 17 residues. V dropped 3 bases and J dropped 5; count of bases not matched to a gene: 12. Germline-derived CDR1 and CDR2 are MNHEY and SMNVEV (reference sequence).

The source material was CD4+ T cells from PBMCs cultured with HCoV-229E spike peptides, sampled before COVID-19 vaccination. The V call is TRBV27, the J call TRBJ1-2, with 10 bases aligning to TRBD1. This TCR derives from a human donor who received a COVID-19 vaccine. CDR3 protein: CASSFTLRTGGSYGYTF. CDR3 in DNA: TGTGCCAGCAGTTTTACCCTCCGGACAGGGGGTAGTTATGGCTACACCTTC.